This T cell receptor (beta chain) originates from a study of T cells after yellow fever vaccination. Regarding the study as a whole: A large majority of primary-vaccination clones showed up again after the booster (about 96% CD4, around 90% CD8).

Unmatched junction bases numbered 5, after V lost 1 base and J lost 6 bases. The germline V gene encodes CDR1 SGHTA and CDR2 FQGNSA. The length of the CDR3 is 14 residues. Comments on this clonotype: As yet, its antigen is unknown.

One entry per CDR3 protein results from TCRdb running MiXCR on the 5' RACE reads. The table records more than 450,000 distinct CDR3 sequences, less than 25% of them present only once. This TCR was recovered from a man younger than 35 who received the YFV17D yellow fever vaccine. Sequences were derived from PBMCs, sampled less than 25 days after the first yellow fever vaccination. This chain joins TRBV7-2 and TRBJ1-1; 7 bases map to TRBD1. Here the CDR3 DNA reads TGTGCCAGCAGCTTAGAAGGGGGCAACCCTGAAGCTTTCTTT. Translation gives CASSLEGGNPEAFF.